This T cell receptor (beta chain) was captured by sequencing in a study of shared clonotypes between healthy human individuals. Concerning this clone: Its antigen is unknown. This same CDR3 is encoded by further DNA sequences in the sample.

Study findings and constraints: Read depth was anticipated to influence clonotype sharing among donors.

Trimming at V came to 2 bases and at J to 0 bases, leaving 0 bases not matched to a gene. The CDR3 extends over 15 amino acids. Germline V gives CDR1 SGHRS, CDR2 YFSETQ. Produced via immunoSEQ multiplex PCR; TCRdb's table is partial and in-frame only. The sample includes fewer than 650,000 clones, about 82% seen only once; the top ten take about an eighth. The receptor was isolated from a woman in her 40s in good health. Some clones in this sample may be carry-over from other donors' samples. The specimen was PBMCs. The rearrangement uses TRBV5-1 and TRBJ2-2, with TRBD2 matching over 8 bases. The CDR3 DNA reads as TGCGCCAGCAGCTTAGCGGGAGCGAACACCGGGGAGCTGTTTTTT. It codes for CASSLAGANTGELFF. The complete variable domain, with remaining parts taken from reference TRBV5-1 and TRBJ2-2, reads KAGVTQTPRYLIKTRGQQVTLSCSPISGHRSVSWYQQTPGQGLQFLFEYFSETQRNKGNFPGRFSGRQFSNSRSEMNVSTLELGDSALYLCASSLAGANTGELFFGEGSRLTVL.